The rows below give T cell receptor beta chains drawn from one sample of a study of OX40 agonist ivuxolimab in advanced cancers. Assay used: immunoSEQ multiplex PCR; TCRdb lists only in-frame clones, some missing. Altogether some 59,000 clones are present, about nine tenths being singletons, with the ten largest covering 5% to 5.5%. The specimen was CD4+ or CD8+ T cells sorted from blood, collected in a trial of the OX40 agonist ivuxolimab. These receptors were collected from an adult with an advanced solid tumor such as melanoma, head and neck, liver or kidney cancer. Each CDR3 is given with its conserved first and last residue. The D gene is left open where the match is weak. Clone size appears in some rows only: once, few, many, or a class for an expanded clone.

TGTGCCAGCAGCTTATCAGGACAGATTAATTCACCCCTCCACTTT	CASSLSGQINSPLHF	TRBJ1-6	-	-	TRBV11-2
TGTGCCAGCAGCCCCGGAGTGGGGCGAGGAGGTGGCTACACCTTC	CASSPGVGRGGGYTF	TRBJ1-2	-	few	TRBV4-2
TGTGCCACTGAGACTAGCGGGTCTAAAAACATTCAGTACTTC	CATETSGSKNIQYF	TRBJ2-4	TRBD2	-	TRBV19
TGTGCCAGCAGCCAGGTTGACGGGGGGAAACTGTTTTTT	CASSQVDGGKLFF	TRBJ1-4	-	-	TRBV14
TGTGCCAGCAGCCCGCTTTCAGGGGCGGCGTATGGGAGCAATGAAAAACTGTTTTTT	CASSPLSGAAYGSNEKLFF	TRBJ1-4	-	-	TRBV4-2
TGTGCCAGCACGGCTTCGGGGACCCAGTACTTC	CASTASGTQYF	TRBJ2-5	-	-	TRBV28
TGTGCCAGCAGGGACAGTCAGGTTGAAAAACTGTTTTTT	CASRDSQVEKLFF	TRBJ1-4	-	-	TRBV6-5
TGTGCCTGGAGTGTACAGGCCAGGGGGGAACAAGAGACCCAGTACTTC	CAWSVQARGEQETQYF	TRBJ2-5	-	-	TRBV30
TGTGCCAGCTTCCCCCTAGCGGGCCCTTTAAGGCAGTACTTC	CASFPLAGPLRQYF	TRBJ2-7	TRBD2	few	TRBV28
TGTGCCTGCAGTCGGGCAGGGGGGGCCCCATCCTACGAGCAGTACTTC	CACSRAGGAPSYEQYF	TRBJ2-7	-	-	TRBV28
TGCGCCAGCAGCCAAGAGGACAGGGGGCTTGGCGGAAAACTGTTTTTT	CASSQEDRGLGGKLFF	TRBJ1-4	TRBD1	-	TRBV4-1
TGTGCCAGCAGTTTTCGCCGACTGACCAGGGGGTATGGCTACACCTTC	CASSFRRLTRGYGYTF	TRBJ1-2	TRBD1	-	TRBV28
TGCGCCAGCAGCTTGGAAGGGGATTCCTACAATGAGCAGTTCTTC	CASSLEGDSYNEQFF	TRBJ2-1	-	-	TRBV5-1
TGTGCCAGCAGCTCCCATCGGCTAGCGGCCCGCACAGATACGCAGTATTTT	CASSSHRLAARTDTQYF	TRBJ2-3	TRBD2	-	TRBV7-9
TGCGCCAGCAGCCTAGACAGGCCATCCTACAATGAGCAGTTCTTC	CASSLDRPSYNEQFF	TRBJ2-1	-	once	TRBV5-1
TGCGCCAGCAGCTTGGACCAGCGGGAGCAGTACTTC	CASSLDQREQYF	TRBJ2-7	-	-	TRBV5-1
TGTGCCAGCAGTTACTCGAACACTGAAGCTTTCTTT	CASSYSNTEAFF	TRBJ1-1	-	-	TRBV6-6
TGCGCCAGCAGCCAGGCCTGGGGGAGCTCGGGATTGTCAGATACGCAGTATTTT	CASSQAWGSSGLSDTQYF	TRBJ2-3	-	-	TRBV4-1
TGTGCCAGCAGCCAATCGGGACACACTAATGAAAAACTGTTTTTT	CASSQSGHTNEKLFF	TRBJ1-4	-	-	TRBV16
TGTGCCAGCAGCCGGAGACAAATCTACGAGCAGTACTTC	CASSRRQIYEQYF	TRBJ2-7	-	-	TRBV28
TGTGCCAGCAGCTTTGGTTGGCGGACCGGGGCAGATACGCAGTATTTT	CASSFGWRTGADTQYF	TRBJ2-3	-	-	TRBV11-1
TGTGCCAGCAGCTTAGGAGGCACAGGGAAAGGAGGTGGCTATGGCTACACCTTC	CASSLGGTGKGGGYGYTF	TRBJ1-2	-	-	TRBV11-3